This TCR beta chain originates from a study of metastatic and nonmetastatic thyroid tumors. Study-wide context: The comparison covered peripheral blood and tumor or nodule tissue in malignant and benign thyroid patients.

Between the trimmed V and J ends, which lost 4 bases and 13 bases, there was a span of 14 bases. The V gene's germline CDR1 is MNHNS and CDR2 SASEGT. The length of the CDR3 is 12 residues. Treatment of any kind had been given to no patient before thyroid surgery. TCRdb re-clonotyped the PCR reads via MiXCR. The table includes tens of thousands of clones, roughly 20% detected once. Sequenced input: adjacent normal tissue. The rearrangement uses TRBV6-1 and TRBJ2-1, with D hard to call. The sequence derives from a female donor with papillary thyroid cancer or a benign thyroid nodule (not recorded which). Some clones in this sample may be carry-over from other donors' samples. The CDR3 is CASSASGGDQFF. In nucleotides, the CDR3 is TGTGCCAGCAGTGCATCTGGCGGTGATCAGTTCTTC.